This TCR beta chain was obtained from a study of blood T cell repertoires in COVID-19. Study-wide context: In each case, the material was cDNA or gDNA derived from T cells, B-cell-depleted T cells, or PBMCs.

Seattle-derived patients entered the study during active infection and were followed longitudinally. This CDR3 comprises 14 residues. Trimming left V 5 bases short and J 7 bases short, with 15 bases between. Germline V gives CDR1 LNHNV, CDR2 YYDKDF (reference sequence). How the authors handled the data: Reference gene primer amplification in the assay estimated nucleated cell counts. Using immunoSEQ multiplex PCR, the repertoire was profiled, and TCRdb retains in-frame clones only, with some absent. The V and J calls and the clone size are those of that table, but D and trimming were determined from the DNA. The sample yields roughly 150,000 clones, around 87% seen once. This clone was observed a single time.

The TCR originated in a woman of 80 years or more with COVID-19, enrolled during active disease. The J gene is TRBJ1-5, the V gene TRBV15; D remains ambiguous. The sequencing input was peripheral blood. The DNA of the CDR3 is TGTGCCACCAGCTTCCGGGCCCCGGGACAGCCCCAGCATTTT. This sequence encodes CATSFRAPGQPQHF.